The 5 T cell receptor beta chains presented below share a single source sample, sequenced in a study of blood T cell repertoires in COVID-19. Clones were sequenced by immunoSEQ multiplex PCR, and TCRdb holds only the in-frame ones, with some missing. The sample lists 90,000 to 120,000 clones, 65% to 75% seen once, with about 5.9% in the top ten. The sequenced material came from peripheral blood. The receptor set was obtained from an elderly man with acute or convalescent COVID-19.

V usage is TRBV4-2 and J usage is TRBJ2-2, with 13 bases identical to TRBD2. The CDR3 has 16 residues. Trimming took 1 base from V and 7 from J; bases not matched to a gene: 3. The germline CDR1 and CDR2 sequences are LGHNA and YNFKEQ. The CDR3, as DNA: TGTGCCAGCAGCCAAGCCTGGACTAGCGGGGGCGGGGAGCTGTTTTTT. Encoded protein: CASSQAWTSGGGELFF.

This chain uses TRBV19 with TRBJ1-5; D call uncertain. The germline V gene encodes CDR1 LNHDA and CDR2 SQIVND (reference sequence). CDR3 length: 16 residues. V dropped 2 bases and J dropped 4 bases, with 15 bases sitting between them. The CDR3 here is CASSITPRRMNQPQHF. In DNA, the CDR3 is TGTGCCAGTAGTATAACCCCCCGCAGGATGAATCAGCCCCAGCATTTT.

The rearrangement links TRBV19 to TRBJ1-5; D uncertain. CDR1 is LNHDA and CDR2 is SQIVND in the germline V gene (reference sequence). Trimming removed 8 bases at V and 1 base at J, with 12 bases between. The CDR3 extends over 14 amino acids. CDR3 in amino acids: CASGRERSNQPQHF. The CDR3 nucleotides read TGTGCCAGTGGCCGGGAAAGAAGCAATCAGCCCCAGCATTTT.

The chain links TRBV9 to TRBJ2-7; D may be TRBD2 (6 bases). This CDR3 spans 15 amino acids. In germline, CDR1 is SGDLS, CDR2 YYNGEE. V was cut by 3 bases and J by 5 bases, with 18 bases left in between. The CDR3 region is CASSASGTPGHEQYF. In DNA, the CDR3 is TGTGCCAGCAGCGCTTCCGGGACTCCTGGCCACGAGCAGTACTTC.

This clone was recorded a few times. This sequence joins TRBV12-3 or TRBV12-4 and TRBJ2-2, with D unclear. V was clipped by 5 bases and J by 3 bases, with 4 bases between them. The CDR3 length is 12 residues. CDR3 DNA sequence: TGTGCCAGCAGTCGGGACACCGGGGAGCTGTTTTTT. It yields the protein CASSRDTGELFF.